Presented here are 15 T cell receptor beta chains from one specimen sequenced in a study of T cell responses to AZD1222 COVID-19 vaccine. Sequencing was performed with immunoSEQ multiplex PCR; in TCRdb, only in-frame clones are kept and a portion is missing. Here the sample spans around 90,000 clones, about 93% being singletons. Sequenced material: peripheral blood, taken on day 0 of MenACWY control vaccination. Receptor source: an adult in good health.

The rearrangement uses TRBV12-3 or TRBV12-4 and TRBJ1-5; the D gene is possibly TRBD1 (6 bases). V was clipped by 6 bases and J by 4 bases, with 10 bases between them. This CDR3 is built from 13 residues. Here the CDR3 DNA reads TGTGCCAGCAGCCCCGGACAGAATCAGCCCCAGCATTTT. It yields the protein CASSPGQNQPQHF.

This rearrangement joins TRBV29-1 to TRBJ1-1; D is ambiguous. This CDR3 region has 13 residues. V was cut by 2 bases and J by 8 bases, with 15 bases left in between. Germline assignment: CDR1 SQVTM and CDR2 ANQGSEA. The CDR3 region is CSVESPGGLEAFF. As DNA, the CDR3 is TGCAGCGTTGAATCCCCGGGAGGTTTGGAAGCTTTCTTT.

V gene TRBV28 combines with J gene TRBJ1-2; D remains ambiguous. This CDR3 spans 15 amino acids. Trimming shortened V by 5 bases and J by 4 bases, and 17 bases separated the two germline ends. CDR1 and CDR2 (germline): MDHEN, SYDVKM. The CDR3 loop reads CASSLPRADRYGYTF. The CDR3, as DNA: TGTGCCAGCAGTCTCCCCCGGGCGGACCGCTATGGCTACACCTTC.

V is TRBV27 and J is TRBJ2-5; 7 bases are shared with TRBD2. The CDR3 is 17 amino acids. Trimming took 2 bases from V and 1 from J; bases not matched to a gene: 10. The germline V gene encodes CDR1 MNHEY and CDR2 SMNVEV (reference sequence). In DNA form, the CDR3 reads TGTGCCAGCAGTTTACGGTTCCGACGGGAGGTCCAAGAGACCCAGTACTTC. Its translation: CASSLRFRREVQETQYF.

This chain uses TRBV19 with TRBJ2-7; D perhaps matches TRBD2 (6 bases). The V and J ends lost 5 bases and 7 bases respectively, with 21 bases between them. CDR3 size: 15 residues. Germline V lookup: CDR1 LNHDA, CDR2 SQIVND (reference sequence). CDR3 nucleotides: TGTGCCAGTAGTCGGCCCCGACTAGAAACGAGGGAGCAGTACTTC. It is translated as CASSRPRLETREQYF.

The chain links TRBV12-3 or TRBV12-4 to TRBJ1-5; D perhaps matches TRBD1 (5 bases). The germline V and J ends were trimmed by 4 bases and 8 bases, with 9 bases remaining between them. The CDR3 is made up of 12 amino acids. The CDR3 DNA reads TGTGCCAGCAGTTGGGGGAGTGAGCCCCAGCATTTT. This encodes CASSWGSEPQHF.

The rearrangement links TRBV19 to TRBJ1-5; D is ambiguous. CDR1 and CDR2 from the germline V gene are LNHDA and SQIVND (reference sequence). The CDR3 consists of 15 residues. V was pared by 1 base and J by 4 bases, with 11 bases between. In DNA, the CDR3 is TGTGCCAGTAGTATAGTGGGAGTCCCTAATCAGCCCCAGCATTTT. This translates into CASSIVGVPNQPQHF.

This clone was detected a few times. The rearrangement joins TRBV2 to TRBJ1-3; D is uncertain. This CDR3 is 15 amino acids long. CDR1 and CDR2 from the germline V gene are SNHLY and FYNNEI. V was trimmed by 3 bases and J by 8 bases, leaving 17 bases between them. In DNA form, the CDR3 reads TGTGCCAGCAGTGAGGGTGCAGTGGCCCCAGACACCATATATTTT. This codes for CASSEGAVAPDTIYF.

The chain joins TRBV25-1 to TRBJ1-6; 7 bases fit TRBD1. Trimming at V came to 4 bases and at J to 7 bases, leaving 7 bases not matched to a gene. The CDR3 is made up of 15 amino acids. Looked up from germline, CDR1 is MGHDK and CDR2 is SYGVNS. CDR3 region: CASSGETGWNSPLHF. CDR3 in DNA: TGTGCCAGCAGTGGAGAGACAGGGTGGAATTCACCCCTCCACTTT.

The chain has TRBV7-2 and TRBJ1-2, with TRBD1 matching 8 bases. The length of the CDR3 is 14 residues. The germline CDR1 and CDR2 sequences are SGHTA and FQGNSA. V shed 5 bases and J 5 bases; nucleotides not matched to a gene: 7. The CDR3 DNA follows: TGTGCCAGCAGCCCAGGACAGGGACTTTATGGCTACACCTTC. It is translated as CASSPGQGLYGYTF.

The genes are TRBV19 and TRBJ2-1, with 7 bases that match TRBD1. The CDR3 length is 14 residues. Unmatched junction bases numbered 10, after V lost 6 bases and J lost 8 bases. Germline assignment: CDR1 LNHDA and CDR2 SQIVND (reference sequence). This chain's CDR3 is CASSHRQGVYEQFF. The CDR3, as DNA: TGTGCCAGTAGCCACCGGCAGGGGGTCTATGAGCAGTTCTTC. The complete variable domain, with remaining parts taken from reference TRBV19 and TRBJ2-1, reads DGGITQSPKYLFRKEGQNVTLSCEQNLNHDAMYWYRQDPGQGLRLIYYSQIVNDFQKGDIAEGYSVSREKKESFPLTVTSAQKNPTAFYLCASSHRQGVYEQFFGPGTRLTVL.

The chain recombines TRBV7-9 with TRBJ1-5; the match to TRBD1 covers 7 bases. V trimming: 4 bases; J trimming: 3 bases; junction bases outside the gene matches: 6. The CDR3 runs 15 residues. The germline CDR1 and CDR2 sequences are SEHNR and FQNEAQ (reference sequence). The CDR3 loop reads CASSSGDSYNQPQHF. CDR3 in DNA: TGTGCCAGCAGCTCGGGGGACAGCTACAATCAGCCCCAGCATTTT. Variable domain in full (rest from reference TRBV7-9 and TRBJ1-5): DTGVSQNPRHKITKRGQNVTFRCDPISEHNRLYWYRQTLGQGPEFLTYFQNEAQLEKSRLLSDRFSAERPKGSFSTLEIQRTEQGDSAMYLCASSSGDSYNQPQHFGDGTRLSIL.

The chain carries TRBV6-5 and TRBJ1-5; 10 bases are shared with TRBD1. CDR1 is MNHEY and CDR2 is SVGAGI in the germline V gene. CDR3 length equals 14 residues. V gave up 6 bases and J gave up 4 bases; unmatched junction bases: 3. The CDR3 region has the DNA TGTGCCAGCAGGGGGACAGGGGAGAATCAGCCCCAGCATTTT. This encodes CASRGTGENQPQHF.

This chain's CDR3 is CASSLGVGYGNQPQHF. In nucleotides, the CDR3 is TGTGCCAGCAGCTTGGGAGTTGGTTATGGCAATCAGCCCCAGCATTTT. The chain is built from TRBV5-6 and TRBJ1-5; no reliable D call. Germline CDR1 reads SGHDT; CDR2 reads YYEEEE. This CDR3 contains 16 residues. V lost 0 bases and J 2 bases, leaving 12 bases between the germline ends.

The chain has TRBV6-1 and TRBJ1-5; no reliable D call. Looked up from germline, CDR1 is MNHNS and CDR2 is SASEGT. V lost 2 bases and J lost 3, with 11 bases in between. CDR3 size: 15 residues. The CDR3 DNA reads as TGTGCCAGCAGTGAAAGGCGGGGTAACAATCAGCCCCAGCATTTT. Amino acid sequence: CASSERRGNNQPQHF.